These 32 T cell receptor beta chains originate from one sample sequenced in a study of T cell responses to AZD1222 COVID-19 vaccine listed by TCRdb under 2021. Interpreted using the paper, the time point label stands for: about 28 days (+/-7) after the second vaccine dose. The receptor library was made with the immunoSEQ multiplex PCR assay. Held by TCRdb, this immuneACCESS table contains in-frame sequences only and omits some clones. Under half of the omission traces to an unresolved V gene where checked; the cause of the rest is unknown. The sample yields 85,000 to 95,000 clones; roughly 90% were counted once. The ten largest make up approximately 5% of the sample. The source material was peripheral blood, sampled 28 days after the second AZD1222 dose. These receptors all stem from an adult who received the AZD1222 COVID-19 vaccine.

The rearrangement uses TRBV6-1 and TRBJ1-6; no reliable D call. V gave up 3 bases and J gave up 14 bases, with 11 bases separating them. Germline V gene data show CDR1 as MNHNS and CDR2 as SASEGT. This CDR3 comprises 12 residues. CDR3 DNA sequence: TGTGCCAGCAGTGATCGGATTCTGTCCCTCCACTTT. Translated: CASSDRILSLHF.

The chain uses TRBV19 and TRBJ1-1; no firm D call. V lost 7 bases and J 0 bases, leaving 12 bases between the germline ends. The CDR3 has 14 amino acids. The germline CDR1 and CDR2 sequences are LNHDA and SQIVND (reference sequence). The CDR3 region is CASKWGFVNTEAFF. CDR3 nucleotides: TGTGCCAGTAAGTGGGGTTTTGTGAACACTGAAGCTTTCTTT.

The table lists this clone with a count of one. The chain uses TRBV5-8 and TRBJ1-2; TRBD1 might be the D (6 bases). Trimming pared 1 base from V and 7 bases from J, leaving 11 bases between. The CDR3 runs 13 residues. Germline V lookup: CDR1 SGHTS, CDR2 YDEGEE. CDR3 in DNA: TGTGCCAGCAGCTTGTCACAGGGTCTTGGCTACACCTTC. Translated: CASSLSQGLGYTF.

CDR3 protein: CASSERAGGPYEQYF. The CDR3 coding sequence is TGTGCCAGCAGTGAACGGGCGGGGGGACCCTACGAGCAGTACTTC. The rearrangement uses TRBV6-1 and TRBJ2-7; 8 bases fit TRBD2. Germline lookup yields CDR1 MNHNS and CDR2 SASEGT. With V trimmed by 2 bases and J by 2 bases, 5 bases remained unmatched. The CDR3 runs 15 residues.

The CDR3 sequence is CASSPAGHGYGYTF. CDR3 DNA: TGCGCCAGCAGCCCCGCCGGACACGGCTATGGCTACACCTTC. The chain employs TRBV5-1 and TRBJ1-2, with TRBD1 as a possible D gene (5 bases). Germline V gene lookup returns CDR1 SGHRS and CDR2 YFSETQ. Between the trimmed V and J ends, which lost 4 bases and 4 bases, there was a span of 14 bases. This CDR3 spans 14 amino acids.

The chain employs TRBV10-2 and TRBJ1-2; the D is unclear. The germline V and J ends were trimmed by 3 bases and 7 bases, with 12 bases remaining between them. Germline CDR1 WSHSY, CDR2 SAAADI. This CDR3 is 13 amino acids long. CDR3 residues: CASSDGHTGGYTF. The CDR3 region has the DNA TGCGCCAGCAGTGATGGCCACACGGGTGGCTACACCTTC.

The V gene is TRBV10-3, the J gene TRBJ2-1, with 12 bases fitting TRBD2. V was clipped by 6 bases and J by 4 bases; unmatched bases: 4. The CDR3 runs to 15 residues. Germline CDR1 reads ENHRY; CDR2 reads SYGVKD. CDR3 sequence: CAIRPGTSGYNEQFF. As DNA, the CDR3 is TGTGCCATCAGGCCCGGGACTAGCGGGTACAATGAGCAGTTCTTC.

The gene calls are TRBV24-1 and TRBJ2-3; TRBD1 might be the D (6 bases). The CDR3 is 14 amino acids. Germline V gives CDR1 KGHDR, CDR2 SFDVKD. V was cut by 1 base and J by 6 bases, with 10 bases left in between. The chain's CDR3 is CATSDFTGRDTQYF. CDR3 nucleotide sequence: TGTGCCACCAGTGATTTCACAGGGCGGGATACGCAGTATTTT.

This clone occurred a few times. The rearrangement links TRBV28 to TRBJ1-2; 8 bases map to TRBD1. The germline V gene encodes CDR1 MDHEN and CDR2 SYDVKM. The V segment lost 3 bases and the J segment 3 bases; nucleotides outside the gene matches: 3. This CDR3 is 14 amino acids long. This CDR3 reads CASSFAGGDYGYTF. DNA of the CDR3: TGTGCCAGCAGTTTCGCAGGGGGCGACTATGGCTACACCTTC.

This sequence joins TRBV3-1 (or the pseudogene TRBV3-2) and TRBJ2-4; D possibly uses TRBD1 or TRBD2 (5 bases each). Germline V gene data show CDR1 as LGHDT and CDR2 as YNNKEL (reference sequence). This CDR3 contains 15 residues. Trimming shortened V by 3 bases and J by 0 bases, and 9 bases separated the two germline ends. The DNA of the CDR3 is TGTGCCAGCAGCCAGGGGACGTTAGCCAAAAACATTCAGTACTTC. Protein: CASSQGTLAKNIQYF.

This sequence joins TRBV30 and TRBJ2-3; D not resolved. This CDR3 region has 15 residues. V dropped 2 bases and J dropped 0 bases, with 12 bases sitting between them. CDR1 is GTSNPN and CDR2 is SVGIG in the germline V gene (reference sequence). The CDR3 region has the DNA TGTGCCTGGAGTTCTGGGTTGCAAAGCACAGATACGCAGTATTTT. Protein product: CAWSSGLQSTDTQYF.

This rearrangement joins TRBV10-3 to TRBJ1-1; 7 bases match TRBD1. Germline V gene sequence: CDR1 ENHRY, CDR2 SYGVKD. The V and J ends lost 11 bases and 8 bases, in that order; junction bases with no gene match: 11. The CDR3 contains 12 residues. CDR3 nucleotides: TGTGCCTCGAGAACAGGGGCATCAGAAGCTTTCTTT. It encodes CASRTGASEAFF.

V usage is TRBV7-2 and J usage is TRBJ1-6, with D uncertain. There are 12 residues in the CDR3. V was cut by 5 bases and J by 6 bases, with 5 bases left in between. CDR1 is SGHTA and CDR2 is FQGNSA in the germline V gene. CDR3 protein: CASSLFNSPLHF. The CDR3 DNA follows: TGTGCCAGCAGCCTATTTAATTCACCCCTCCACTTT.

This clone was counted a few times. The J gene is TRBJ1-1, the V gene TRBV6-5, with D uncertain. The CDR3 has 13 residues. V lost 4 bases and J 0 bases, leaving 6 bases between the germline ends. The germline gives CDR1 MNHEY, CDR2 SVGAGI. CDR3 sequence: CASSSLVNTEAFF. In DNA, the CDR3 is TGTGCCAGCAGTTCACTGGTGAACACTGAAGCTTTCTTT.

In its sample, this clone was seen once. The CDR3 DNA reads TGTGCCTGGAGGCCTGACAGTTTTACTGAAGCTTTCTTT. Its translation: CAWRPDSFTEAFF. The chain recombines TRBV30 with TRBJ1-1, with a possible D match to TRBD1 (5 bases). Germline lookup yields CDR1 GTSNPN and CDR2 SVGIG (reference sequence). The CDR3 sequence is 13 residues long. V was cut by 3 bases and J by 5 bases, with 13 bases left in between.

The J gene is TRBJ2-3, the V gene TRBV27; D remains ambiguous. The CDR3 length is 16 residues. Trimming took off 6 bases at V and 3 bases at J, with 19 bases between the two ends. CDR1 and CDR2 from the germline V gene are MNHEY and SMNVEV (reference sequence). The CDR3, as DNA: TGTGCCAGCAGCTCCGGCTCTCGCCGCGGAACAGATACGCAGTATTTT. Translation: CASSSGSRRGTDTQYF.

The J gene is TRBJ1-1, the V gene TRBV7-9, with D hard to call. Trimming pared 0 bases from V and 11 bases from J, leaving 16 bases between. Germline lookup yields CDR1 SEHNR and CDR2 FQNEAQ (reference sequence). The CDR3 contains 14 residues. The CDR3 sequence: CASSLAPHEDRAFF. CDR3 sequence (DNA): TGTGCCAGCAGCTTAGCCCCACATGAGGACCGGGCTTTCTTT.

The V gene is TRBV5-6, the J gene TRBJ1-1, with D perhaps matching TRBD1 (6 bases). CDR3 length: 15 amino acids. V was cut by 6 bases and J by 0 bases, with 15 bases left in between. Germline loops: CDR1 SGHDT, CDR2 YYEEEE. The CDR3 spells CASNRVGGLNTEAFF. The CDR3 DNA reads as TGTGCCAGCAACCGGGTCGGGGGCTTGAACACTGAAGCTTTCTTT.

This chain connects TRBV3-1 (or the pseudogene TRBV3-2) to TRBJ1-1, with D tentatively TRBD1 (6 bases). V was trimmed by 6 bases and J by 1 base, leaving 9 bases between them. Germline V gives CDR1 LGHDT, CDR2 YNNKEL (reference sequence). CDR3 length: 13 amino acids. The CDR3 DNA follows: TGTGCCAGCAGGGACAGCCCGAACACTGAAGCTTTCTTT. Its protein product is CASRDSPNTEAFF.

In DNA, the CDR3 is TGTGCCAGCCCCAGTCGCCCAGGGGGCCACGAGCAGTACTTC. It is translated as CASPSRPGGHEQYF. The rearrangement uses TRBV27 and TRBJ2-7; 8 bases are shared with TRBD1. V lost 8 bases to trimming and J lost 5 bases; unmatched junction nucleotides: 11. The CDR3 loop spans 14 amino acids. Germline-derived CDR1 and CDR2 are MNHEY and SMNVEV (reference sequence).

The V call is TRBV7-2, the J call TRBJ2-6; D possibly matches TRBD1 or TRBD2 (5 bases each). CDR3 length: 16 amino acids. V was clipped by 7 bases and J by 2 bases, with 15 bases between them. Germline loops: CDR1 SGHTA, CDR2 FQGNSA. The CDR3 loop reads CASTRFGGAGANVLTF. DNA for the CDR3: TGTGCCAGCACTCGCTTTGGGGGTGCTGGGGCCAACGTCCTGACTTTC.

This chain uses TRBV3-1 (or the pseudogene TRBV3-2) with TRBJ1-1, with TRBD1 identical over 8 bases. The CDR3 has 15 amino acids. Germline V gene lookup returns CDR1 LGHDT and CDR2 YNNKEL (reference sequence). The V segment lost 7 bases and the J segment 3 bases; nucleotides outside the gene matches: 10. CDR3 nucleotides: TGTGCCAGCAATGGGCAGGGGGCTCGGGACACTGAAGCTTTCTTT. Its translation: CASNGQGARDTEAFF.

CDR3 loop: CASSVEGSSYNSPLHF. DNA of the CDR3: TGTGCCAGCAGCGTAGAGGGTAGCTCCTATAATTCACCCCTCCACTTT. The rearrangement links TRBV9 to TRBJ1-6; D not certain. The CDR3 consists of 16 residues. Germline V gene sequence: CDR1 SGDLS, CDR2 YYNGEE. V lost 0 bases and J 0 bases, leaving 7 bases between the germline ends. Combining the CDR3 with reference TRBV9 and TRBJ1-6 gives the whole variable domain DSGVTQTPKHLITATGQRVTLRCSPRSGDLSVYWYQQSLDQGLQFLIQYYNGEERAKGNILERFSAQQFPDLHSELNLSSLELGDSALYFCASSVEGSSYNSPLHFGNGTRLTVT.

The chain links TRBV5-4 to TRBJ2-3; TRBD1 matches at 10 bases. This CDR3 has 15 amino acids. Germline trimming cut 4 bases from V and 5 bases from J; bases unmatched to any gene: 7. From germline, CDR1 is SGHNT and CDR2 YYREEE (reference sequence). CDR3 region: CASSNRDRGVDTQYF. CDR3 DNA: TGTGCCAGCAGCAACCGGGACAGGGGAGTAGATACGCAGTATTTT.

CDR3 sequence reads: CSVPQGKTQYF. The CDR3 DNA is TGCAGCGTGCCCCAGGGGAAGACCCAGTACTTC. The chain combines TRBV29-1 with TRBJ2-5; tentatively, D is TRBD1 (6 bases). CDR1 and CDR2 from the germline V gene are SQVTM and ANQGSEA. The CDR3 runs 11 residues. Trimming stripped 6 bases from V and 6 bases from J, with 11 bases between.

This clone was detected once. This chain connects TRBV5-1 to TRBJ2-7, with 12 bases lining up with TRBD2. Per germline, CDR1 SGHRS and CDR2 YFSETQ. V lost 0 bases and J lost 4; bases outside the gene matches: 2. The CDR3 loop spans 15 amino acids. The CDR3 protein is CASSLELAGGYEQYF. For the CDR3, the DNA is TGCGCCAGCAGCTTGGAACTAGCGGGGGGATACGAGCAGTACTTC. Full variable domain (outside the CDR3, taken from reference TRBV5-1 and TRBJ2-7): KAGVTQTPRYLIKTRGQQVTLSCSPISGHRSVSWYQQTPGQGLQFLFEYFSETQRNKGNFPGRFSGRQFSNSRSEMNVSTLELGDSALYLCASSLELAGGYEQYFGPGTRLTVT.

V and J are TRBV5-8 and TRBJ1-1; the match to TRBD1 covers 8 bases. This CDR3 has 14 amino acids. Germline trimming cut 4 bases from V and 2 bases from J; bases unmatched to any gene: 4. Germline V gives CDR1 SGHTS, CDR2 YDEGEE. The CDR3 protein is CASSVRGLNTEAFF. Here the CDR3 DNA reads TGTGCCAGCAGCGTCAGGGGGCTAAACACTGAAGCTTTCTTT.

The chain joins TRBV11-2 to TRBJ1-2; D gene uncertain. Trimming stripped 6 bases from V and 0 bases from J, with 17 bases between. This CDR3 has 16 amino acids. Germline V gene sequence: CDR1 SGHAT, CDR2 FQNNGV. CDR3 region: CASSLGGITSNYGYTF. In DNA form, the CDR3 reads TGTGCCAGCAGTCTGGGTGGGATTACCTCTAACTATGGCTACACCTTC.

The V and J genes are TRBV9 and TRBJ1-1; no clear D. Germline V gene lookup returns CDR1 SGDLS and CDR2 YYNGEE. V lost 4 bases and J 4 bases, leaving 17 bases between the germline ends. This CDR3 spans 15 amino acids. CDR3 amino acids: CASSPAGGLGTEAFF. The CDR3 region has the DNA TGTGCCAGCAGCCCAGCGGGAGGATTGGGCACTGAAGCTTTCTTT.

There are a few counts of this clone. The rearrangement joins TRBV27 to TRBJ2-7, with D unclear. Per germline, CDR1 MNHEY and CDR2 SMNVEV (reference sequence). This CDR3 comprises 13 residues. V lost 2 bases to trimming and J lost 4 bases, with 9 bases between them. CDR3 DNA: TGTGCCAGCAGTTTAGGCGTCGGTTACGAGCAGTACTTC. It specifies CASSLGVGYEQYF.

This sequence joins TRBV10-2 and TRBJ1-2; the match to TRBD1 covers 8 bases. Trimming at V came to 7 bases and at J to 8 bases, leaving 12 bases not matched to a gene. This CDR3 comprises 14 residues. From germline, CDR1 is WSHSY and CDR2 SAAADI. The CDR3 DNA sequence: TGCGCCAGCACCGAACCCGACAGGGGTGGGGGCTACACCTTC. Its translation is CASTEPDRGGGYTF.

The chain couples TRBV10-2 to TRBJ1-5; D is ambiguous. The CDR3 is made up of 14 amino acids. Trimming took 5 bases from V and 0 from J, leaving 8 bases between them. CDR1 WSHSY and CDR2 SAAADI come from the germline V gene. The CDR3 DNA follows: TGCGCCAGCAGTTTGGTGTATAGCAATCAGCCCCAGCATTTT. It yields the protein CASSLVYSNQPQHF.